This T cell receptor beta chain was found in a study of T cell responses to AZD1222 COVID-19 vaccine (dated by TCRdb to about 2021). In the study overall: TCR sequencing was performed for approximately 240 trial participants, of whom about 200 were given two doses of AZD1222 and approximately 26 were given two doses of MenACWY control vaccine. Trial participants were enrolled by age into subgroups of 18-55, 56-69 and 70-plus years, and roughly 150, 30 and 60 TCR-sequenced participants, respectively, were included in these subgroups.

The CDR3, cysteine through phenylalanine, is 13 amino acids long. Only the CDR3 portion is preserved as DNA: 39 bases, with reading frame beginning at the first base. Between the V and J ends, shortened by 3 bases and 6 bases respectively, the junction contains 12 bases. CDR1 SGHTA and CDR2 FQGNSA are derived from the germline V gene. As concerns this clone: The target of this receptor is not known. No base quality information exists; no much larger clone differs at one position.

The CDR3 regions of human TCRbeta chains were analyzed by immunosequencing. The source study handled its data this way. Repertoire TCRs were matched against a reference library of SARS-CoV-2-specific TCRs generated with the MIRA antigen-specificity platform. Breadth was defined as the fraction of unique TCRs that were SARS-CoV-2-associated. Depth was defined as the fraction of total T cells that were SARS-CoV-2-associated. Using the MIRA data, each spike-specific TCR was mapped to the spike region that the TCR reacts to and placed in a CD4 or CD8 class. Log10-transformed breadth and depth values were compared by one-way ANOVA with Sidak's multiple comparisons tests. The table was pulled from immuneACCESS by TCRdb, which kept in-frame rearrangements only. Such tables lose some clones; where checked, under half of the loss comes from unresolved V genes, and the rest has no known cause. V and J calls plus clone size are reproduced from that table; the DNA served to infer D and trimming. The sample table records about 130,000 clones; around 93% of these occur just once. About 3.5% of the sample lies in the top ten.

Broader findings and caveats from the paper: CD4 TCRs associated with the vaccine covered the entire spike protein, and the dominant responses were in regions 160-218 and 743-854. Only five or six AZD1222 recipients were SARS-CoV-2 seropositive at baseline, limiting conclusions about previously exposed vaccinees. No day 14 peak-response samples were available, so repertoires were characterized only after the peak T cell response. The 56-69-year group was small, and its depth increase did not reach significance, likely because of low power. Epitopes outside the regions mutated in the B.1.351 and B.1.1.7 variants were reportedly recognized by nearly half of the unique spike-specific TCRs. After two AZD1222 doses, both the breadth and the depth of spike-specific TCRs were significantly higher than at day 0 and than in MenACWY recipients. Most participants were white British and females outnumbered males, and the authors suggested that clonal diversity may have been underestimated.

The sample's time point label is to be understood as: about 28 days (+/-7) after the second vaccine dose. AZD1222 recipients given second doses at about 4 weeks or at about 12 weeks were pooled, since spike-specific TCR depth and breadth were not found to differ between the two schedules. The vaccinee samples were drawn from two UK trials, COV001 and COV002, one of which was a single-blind randomized controlled phase 2/3 trial testing AZD1222 (ChAdOx1 nCoV-19) in healthy adults. Trial participant PBMC samples were collected at day 0 and day 28 after the second dose for TCRbeta chain sequencing. The receptor was derived from an adult who received the AZD1222 COVID-19 vaccine. The chain was built from TRBV7-2 and TRBJ2-7; the D gene remains uncertain. The input for sequencing was peripheral blood, taken 28 days after the second AZD1222 dose. The DNA sequence reads TGTGCCAGCAGCTTCAAAGGTCCTTCCGAGCAGTACTTC. It encodes CASSFKGPSEQYF.